The 15 T cell receptor beta chains below all came from one sample that was sequenced in a study of blood T cell repertoires in COVID-19. Repertoires were generated with immunoSEQ multiplex PCR, while TCRdb's copy carries only in-frame clones and drops some. Here the sample spans some 110,000 clones, over 75% being singletons. Sequencing was done on a sample of peripheral blood. The receptors were sampled from a human donor in a cohort sampled during active COVID-19.

The V call is TRBV2, the J call TRBJ2-3, with 13 bases matching TRBD2. The CDR3 has 17 residues. V shed 6 bases, J shed 2 bases, and the junction held 8 bases outside the gene matches. In germline, CDR1 is SNHLY, CDR2 FYNNEI. For the CDR3, the DNA is TGTGCCAGCAGCGGCGGGACTAGCGGGACTCTCACAGATACGCAGTATTTT. It specifies CASSGGTSGTLTDTQYF. The variable domain in full, completed from reference TRBV2 and TRBJ2-3, reads EPEVTQTPSHQVTQMGQEVILRCVPISNHLYFYWYRQILGQKVEFLVSFYNNEISEKSEIFDDQFSVERPDGSNFTLKIRSTKLEDSAMYFCASSGGTSGTLTDTQYFGPGTRLTVL.

The genes are TRBV2 and TRBJ2-5; D might be TRBD1 (7 bases). The ends were cut back, 5 bases at V and 0 bases at J, with 22 bases in the middle. CDR3 length equals 18 residues. In germline, CDR1 is SNHLY, CDR2 FYNNEI. The CDR3 DNA reads as TGTGCCAGCAGTATGCACAGGGGAGGTCTCCAGTACCAAGAGACCCAGTACTTC. Translating gives CASSMHRGGLQYQETQYF. Full variable domain (outside the CDR3, taken from reference TRBV2 and TRBJ2-5): EPEVTQTPSHQVTQMGQEVILRCVPISNHLYFYWYRQILGQKVEFLVSFYNNEISEKSEIFDDQFSVERPDGSNFTLKIRSTKLEDSAMYFCASSMHRGGLQYQETQYFGPGTRLLVL.

This chain connects TRBV7-2 to TRBJ2-7, with D tentatively TRBD1 (6 bases). Trimming took off 1 base at V and 2 bases at J, with 15 bases between the two ends. In germline, CDR1 is SGHTA, CDR2 FQGNSA. The CDR3 totals 16 residues. CDR3 sequence reads: CASSLGGGARTYEQYF. CDR3 nucleotide sequence: TGTGCCAGCAGCTTAGGTGGGGGCGCGAGGACCTACGAGCAGTACTTC.

This chain uses TRBV6-2 or TRBV6-3 with TRBJ2-2; 9 bases align to TRBD2. V shed 6 bases, J shed 7 bases, and the junction held 12 bases outside the gene matches. CDR3 length: 16 amino acids. CDR1 and CDR2 (germline): MNHEY, SVGEGT. The CDR3 sequence is CASSPGLASRLGELFF. In nucleotides, the CDR3 is TGTGCCAGCAGCCCGGGACTAGCCTCCAGGCTCGGGGAGCTGTTTTTT.

The chain employs TRBV2 and TRBJ1-1; TRBD1 might be the D (6 bases). The germline CDR1 and CDR2 sequences are SNHLY and FYNNEI. With 1 base removed from V and 6 bases from J, the gap between germline ends came to 9 bases. The CDR3 covers 13 residues. The CDR3 is CASSEGEGAEAFF. The CDR3 region has the DNA TGTGCCAGCAGTGAAGGGGAGGGGGCTGAAGCTTTCTTT.

J is TRBJ2-3 and V is TRBV6-4; possibly TRBD2 for D (6 bases). CDR1 MRHNA and CDR2 SNTAGT come from the germline V gene. The CDR3 is made up of 13 amino acids. V was trimmed by 4 bases and J by 3 bases, leaving 8 bases between them. The DNA of the CDR3 is TGTGCCAGCAGTGGACGGGAGACAGATACGCAGTATTTT. Translation: CASSGRETDTQYF.

This sequence joins TRBV5-1 and TRBJ1-6; D is possibly TRBD1 (6 bases). V shed 7 bases and J shed 7 bases, with 15 bases lying between them. The CDR3 has 14 residues. The germline gives CDR1 SGHRS, CDR2 YFSETQ. The CDR3 loop reads CASGTGTKNSPLHF. The CDR3 region has the DNA TGCGCCAGCGGTACCGGGACAAAAAATTCACCCCTCCACTTT.

As to this clone: Other DNA sequences in this specimen translate into the identical CDR3. The V gene is TRBV7-7, the J gene TRBJ1-5; TRBD1 agrees at 7 bases. CDR1 is SSHAT and CDR2 is FNYEAQ in the germline V gene (reference sequence). The CDR3 has 16 residues. V gave up 10 bases and J gave up 6 bases; unmatched junction bases: 18. The CDR3 sequence: CAKGPARQGRGQPQHF. The CDR3 nucleotides read TGTGCCAAGGGGCCCGCCCGACAGGGAAGGGGTCAGCCCCAGCATTTT. Using reference TRBV7-7 and TRBJ1-5 for the parts outside the CDR3, the full variable domain is GAGVSQSPRYKVTKRGQDVTLRCDPISSHATLYWYQQALGQGPEFLTYFNYEAQPDKSGLPSDRFSAERPEGSISTLTIQRTEQRDSAMYRCAKGPARQGRGQPQHFGDGTRLSIL.

This clone was observed a single time. The chain employs TRBV9 and TRBJ2-5; 9 nucleotides align to TRBD2. Germline V gene data show CDR1 as SGDLS and CDR2 as YYNGEE. The V segment lost 0 bases and the J segment 5 bases; nucleotides outside the gene matches: 11. This CDR3 has 17 residues. CDR3 region: CASSVAGFAGGAETQYF. The DNA for the CDR3 is TGTGCCAGCAGCGTAGCTGGGTTCGCGGGAGGGGCGGAGACCCAGTACTTC.

The rearrangement links TRBV7-9 to TRBJ2-2; D unresolved. Trimming cost V 1 base and J 6 bases, with 3 bases left between them. The V gene's germline CDR1 is SEHNR and CDR2 FQNEAQ (reference sequence). This CDR3 has 12 amino acids. Here the CDR3 DNA reads TGTGCCAGCAGCTTAGGGCCCGGGGAGCTGTTTTTT. Residues: CASSLGPGELFF.

This clone has just one count. The rearrangement uses TRBV29-1 and TRBJ2-1; tentative D call: TRBD1 (6 bases). The CDR3 length is 16 residues. Per the germline V gene, CDR1 is SQVTM and CDR2 is ANQGSEA. V was clipped by 1 base and J by 4 bases, with 17 bases between them. CDR3 loop: CSVEVLAGTIYNEQFF. In DNA, the CDR3 is TGCAGCGTTGAAGTTTTAGCCGGGACAATTTACAATGAGCAGTTCTTC.

V and J are TRBV28 and TRBJ1-2; 10 nucleotides line up with TRBD1. This CDR3 is 14 amino acids long. Germline assignment: CDR1 MDHEN and CDR2 SYDVKM. Unmatched junction bases numbered 7, after V lost 5 bases and J lost 7 bases. CDR3 coding DNA: TGTGCCAGCAGTCCTCCGGGACAGGGGTTTGGCTACACCTTC. It codes for CASSPPGQGFGYTF.

This sequence joins TRBV25-1 and TRBJ2-7; D call uncertain. V was shortened by 2 bases and J by 4 bases, with 9 bases between the two germline ends. The CDR3 contains 13 residues. CDR1 and CDR2 from the germline V gene are MGHDK and SYGVNS. CDR3 sequence (DNA): TGTGCCAGCAGTGAACCCATGCGGTACGAGCAGTACTTC. It codes for CASSEPMRYEQYF.

The V and J genes are TRBV5-6 and TRBJ2-1, with TRBD1 as a possible D gene (6 bases). V dropped 2 bases and J dropped 2 bases, with 11 bases sitting between them. This CDR3 is 15 amino acids long. Germline V CDR1 and CDR2: SGHDT, YYEEEE. CDR3 sequence reads: CASSFQGTTYNEQFF. The CDR3 DNA sequence: TGTGCCAGCAGCTTTCAGGGGACCACCTACAATGAGCAGTTCTTC. Full variable domain (outside the CDR3, taken from reference TRBV5-6 and TRBJ2-1): DAGVTQSPTHLIKTRGQQVTLRCSPKSGHDTVSWYQQALGQGPQFIFQYYEEEERQRGNFPDRFSGHQFPNYSSELNVNALLLGDSALYLCASSFQGTTYNEQFFGPGTRLTVL.

The rearrangement joins TRBV7-9 to TRBJ1-1, with 9 bases identical to TRBD1. Germline values: CDR1 SEHNR, CDR2 FQNEAQ (reference sequence). Losses at the gene ends were 5 bases for V and 3 bases for J; bases not matched to a gene: 7. The length of the CDR3 is 15 residues. CDR3: CASSLGTGLYTEAFF. The CDR3 DNA sequence: TGTGCCAGCAGCCTCGGGACAGGGTTGTACACTGAAGCTTTCTTT.